A selection of T cell receptor beta chains follows, all from one sample in a study of T cell responses to AZD1222 COVID-19 vaccine. Sequenced by immunoSEQ multiplex PCR; TCRdb stores in-frame clones only, minus some. The sample yields roughly 150,000 clones, around 87% seen once. Source: peripheral blood, taken 28 days after the second AZD1222 dose. The origin of the receptors is an adult who received the AZD1222 COVID-19 vaccine. Each CDR3 is given with its conserved first and last residue. Fields, in order: clone size, J gene, D gene, V gene, CDR3 protein, CDR3 DNA. D genes are given only for firm matches. Not all rows give a size; the values are once, few, many and, for expanded clones, a class.

abundance: -; j_gene: TRBJ1-4; d_gene: TRBD1; v_gene: TRBV19; CDR3aa: CASSGTGLGGEKLFF; CDR3nt: TGTGCCAGTAGTGGGACAGGGCTCGGGGGTGAAAAACTGTTTTTT
abundance: -; j_gene: TRBJ1-2; d_gene: -; v_gene: TRBV19; CDR3aa: CASSRGSWDGYTF; CDR3nt: TGTGCCAGTAGTAGGGGATCGTGGGATGGCTACACCTTC
abundance: -; j_gene: TRBJ2-4; d_gene: -; v_gene: TRBV25-1; CDR3aa: CASSESGSIDIQYF; CDR3nt: TGTGCCAGCAGTGAATCAGGGTCGATAGACATTCAGTACTTC
abundance: -; j_gene: TRBJ1-5; d_gene: -; v_gene: TRBV12-3/TRBV12-4; CDR3aa: CASSRTANQPQHF; CDR3nt: TGTGCCAGCAGTAGGACAGCGAATCAGCCCCAGCATTTT
abundance: -; j_gene: TRBJ1-4; d_gene: TRBD1; v_gene: TRBV11-2; CDR3aa: CASSLMGQGLSTNEKLFF; CDR3nt: TGTGCCAGCAGCTTAATGGGACAGGGCTTATCAACTAATGAAAAACTGTTTTTT
abundance: once; j_gene: TRBJ1-1; d_gene: -; v_gene: TRBV6-5; CDR3aa: CASSYSGGLNTEAFF; CDR3nt: TGTGCCAGCAGTTACTCCGGGGGCCTGAACACTGAAGCTTTCTTT
abundance: -; j_gene: TRBJ2-1; d_gene: -; v_gene: TRBV2; CDR3aa: CASSPRAGAFYNEQFF; CDR3nt: TGTGCCAGCAGCCCCAGGGCGGGGGCGTTCTACAATGAGCAGTTCTTC
abundance: -; j_gene: TRBJ2-3; d_gene: -; v_gene: TRBV15; CDR3aa: CATSRKITEITDTQYF; CDR3nt: TGTGCCACCAGCAGAAAAATAACGGAAATCACAGATACGCAGTATTTT
abundance: -; j_gene: TRBJ2-1; d_gene: TRBD2; v_gene: TRBV27; CDR3aa: CASSRTSGGYNEQFF; CDR3nt: TGTGCCAGCAGTCGAACTAGCGGGGGTTACAATGAGCAGTTCTTC
abundance: few; j_gene: TRBJ2-1; d_gene: TRBD2; v_gene: TRBV18; CDR3aa: CASSQTSGAYNEQFF; CDR3nt: TGTGCCAGCTCCCAAACTAGCGGGGCTTACAATGAGCAGTTCTTC
abundance: -; j_gene: TRBJ2-1; d_gene: -; v_gene: TRBV7-2; CDR3aa: CASTLVEGTAVFF; CDR3nt: TGTGCCAGCACCCTCGTGGAAGGGACCGCGGTGTTCTTC
abundance: -; j_gene: TRBJ2-4; d_gene: -; v_gene: TRBV19; CDR3aa: CASIVNIQYF; CDR3nt: TGTGCCAGTATTGTCAACATTCAGTACTTC
abundance: -; j_gene: TRBJ2-1; d_gene: -; v_gene: TRBV18; CDR3aa: CASSGPGEQFF; CDR3nt: TGTGCCAGCTCCGGCCCGGGTGAGCAGTTCTTC
abundance: -; j_gene: TRBJ1-2; d_gene: -; v_gene: TRBV7-3; CDR3aa: CASSPDVANYGYTF; CDR3nt: TGTGCCAGCAGCCCCGACGTAGCTAACTATGGCTACACCTTC
abundance: -; j_gene: TRBJ2-2; d_gene: -; v_gene: TRBV6-5; CDR3aa: CASSLGQPVGELFF; CDR3nt: TGTGCCAGCAGTTTAGGACAGCCGGTTGGGGAGCTGTTTTTT
abundance: -; j_gene: TRBJ2-1; d_gene: TRBD2; v_gene: TRBV5-1; CDR3aa: CASSPRAGEADEQFF; CDR3nt: TGCGCCAGCAGCCCCAGAGCGGGAGAGGCGGATGAGCAGTTCTTC
abundance: -; j_gene: TRBJ1-3; d_gene: -; v_gene: TRBV5-6; CDR3aa: CASSRPPGNTIYF; CDR3nt: TGTGCCAGCAGCCGCCCCCCTGGAAACACCATATATTTT
abundance: -; j_gene: TRBJ2-5; d_gene: -; v_gene: TRBV6-2/TRBV6-3; CDR3aa: CASSLQETQYF; CDR3nt: TGTGCCAGCAGTCTCCAAGAGACCCAGTACTTC
abundance: -; j_gene: TRBJ2-1; d_gene: -; v_gene: TRBV11-2; CDR3aa: CASSSLGGTSSYNEQFF; CDR3nt: TGTGCCAGCAGCTCTCTAGGCGGGACAAGCTCCTACAATGAGCAGTTCTTC
abundance: -; j_gene: TRBJ2-7; d_gene: -; v_gene: TRBV7-2; CDR3aa: CASSSEGGYEQYF; CDR3nt: TGTGCCAGCAGCTCCGAGGGGGGATACGAGCAGTACTTC
abundance: -; j_gene: TRBJ1-2; d_gene: TRBD1; v_gene: TRBV18; CDR3aa: CASSQRTGIDYGYTF; CDR3nt: TGTGCCAGCTCACAAAGGACAGGGATCGACTATGGCTACACCTTC
abundance: -; j_gene: TRBJ2-7; d_gene: -; v_gene: TRBV4-3; CDR3aa: CASSQDLAPSYEQYF; CDR3nt: TGCGCCAGCAGCCAAGATCTAGCGCCCTCCTACGAGCAGTACTTC
abundance: -; j_gene: TRBJ1-2; d_gene: -; v_gene: TRBV3-1/TRBV3-2; CDR3aa: CASSQVSWTADYGYTF; CDR3nt: TGTGCCAGCAGCCAAGTCTCTTGGACAGCGGACTATGGCTACACCTTC
abundance: once; j_gene: TRBJ1-1; d_gene: TRBD1; v_gene: TRBV5-4; CDR3aa: CASSPWTGTGRAEAFF; CDR3nt: TGTGCCAGCAGCCCTTGGACAGGGACTGGGAGGGCTGAAGCTTTCTTT
abundance: -; j_gene: TRBJ1-4; d_gene: TRBD1; v_gene: TRBV30; CDR3aa: CACSGTGGTNEKLFF; CDR3nt: TGTGCCTGCAGCGGGACAGGGGGAACTAATGAAAAACTGTTTTTT
abundance: -; j_gene: TRBJ1-3; d_gene: TRBD1; v_gene: TRBV7-3; CDR3aa: CARGGQGNWSGNTIYF; CDR3nt: TGTGCCAGGGGGGGACAGGGAAATTGGTCTGGAAACACCATATATTTT
abundance: -; j_gene: TRBJ1-1; d_gene: -; v_gene: TRBV18; CDR3aa: CASSPRVIEGGTEAFF; CDR3nt: TGTGCCAGCTCACCCCGGGTCATTGAGGGGGGAACTGAAGCTTTCTTT
abundance: -; j_gene: TRBJ2-7; d_gene: -; v_gene: TRBV7-2; CDR3aa: CASSPGIEQYF; CDR3nt: TGTGCCAGCAGCCCCGGGATCGAGCAGTACTTC